One T cell receptor beta chain is described in this entry. The target antigen is unknown. The data belong to a study of T-cell memory formation after mild COVID-19. Study results and caveats: Later expanders leaned toward CD4+, whereas clones contracting from day 15 to 85 were balanced CD4/CD8. Day 37-peaking second-wave clones had unconfirmed SARS-CoV-2 specificity. Mainly in CM and EM were contracting CD4+ clones; CD8+ were in EMRA.

Germline loops: CDR1 LGHNA, CDR2 YSLEER. The trim removed 0 bases at V and 0 bases at J, leaving 3 bases unmatched. This CDR3 has 16 amino acids. TCRdb re-analysed the 5' RACE reads in MiXCR, keeping a single row per CDR3 protein. Of roughly 89,000 distinct CDR3 sequences in the sample, about 15% were seen once. Sequenced: PBMCs or a T cell subset sorted from them (not recorded which). The origin of this receptor is a man aged 18 to 29 who had mild COVID-19 (a few samples of this study predate the infection). Cell type and time point are not known. The V gene is TRBV4-3, the J gene TRBJ2-5; TRBD2 aligns across 8 bases. The CDR3 loop reads CASSQDPGGYQETQYF. DNA for the CDR3: TGCGCCAGCAGCCAAGATCCGGGAGGGTACCAAGAGACCCAGTACTTC.